Shown below are 27 T cell receptor beta chains from a single sample sequenced in a study of T cell responses to AZD1222 COVID-19 vaccine. Using immunoSEQ multiplex PCR, the repertoire was profiled, and TCRdb retains in-frame clones only, with some absent. The repertoire holds over 110,000 clones, around 94% seen once, with 10% to 15% in the top ten. The starting material was peripheral blood, obtained after recovery from COVID-19. The receptors originated from an adult who had recovered from COVID-19.

V usage is TRBV18 and J usage is TRBJ1-4; D not resolved. The CDR3 extends over 16 amino acids. Germline V gene data show CDR1 as KGHSH and CDR2 as LQKENI. V was shortened by 3 bases and J by 0 bases, with 11 bases between the two germline ends. The CDR3 DNA sequence: TGTGCCAGCTCACCCCTCGGGTCTGCAACTAATGAAAAACTGTTTTTT. Translated: CASSPLGSATNEKLFF.

The chain couples TRBV9 to TRBJ2-5; TRBD2 matches at 13 bases. The CDR3 covers 14 residues. CDR1 is SGDLS, CDR2 YYNGEE, per germline. The ends lost 3 bases at V and 8 bases at J; junction bases unmatched: 4. CDR3 sequence (DNA): TGTGCCAGCAGCGCAGGGACTAGCGGGACTACCCAGTACTTC. It encodes CASSAGTSGTTQYF.

The rearrangement joins TRBV28 to TRBJ2-7; 8 positions agree with TRBD2. There are 15 residues in the CDR3. CDR1 is MDHEN and CDR2 is SYDVKM in the germline V gene. V gave up 6 bases and J gave up 2 bases; unmatched junction bases: 9. The CDR3 DNA follows: TGTGCCAGCAGCTCAGCGGGAGTAGAAACCTACGAGCAGTACTTC. As protein: CASSSAGVETYEQYF.

The chain carries TRBV6-5 and TRBJ2-1; D uncertain. Trimming left V 4 bases short and J 11 bases short, with 15 bases between. Germline values: CDR1 MNHEY, CDR2 SVGAGI. The CDR3 covers 13 residues. CDR3 DNA sequence: TGTGCCAGCAGTTCGACTGCCGCGCGGCAGCAGTTCTTC. Translated, it gives CASSSTAARQQFF.

The J gene is TRBJ1-1, the V gene TRBV5-4; weak D call: TRBD1 (5 bases). V was cut by 7 bases and J by 5 bases, with 21 bases left in between. The CDR3 totals 15 residues. CDR1 is SGHNT, CDR2 YYREEE, per germline (reference sequence). CDR3 in amino acids: CASSAGQGKSTEAFF. DNA of the CDR3: TGTGCCAGCTCCGCGGGGCAGGGTAAGTCGACTGAAGCTTTCTTT. The full variable domain, in which reference TRBV5-4 and TRBJ1-1 provide the parts outside the CDR3, is ETGVTQSPTHLIKTRGQQVTLRCSSQSGHNTVSWYQQALGQGPQFIFQYYREEENGRGNFPPRFSGLQFPNYSSELNVNALELDDSALYLCASSAGQGKSTEAFFGQGTRLTVV.

The chain is built from TRBV28 and TRBJ1-3; D unresolved. V lost 3 bases, J lost 0 bases, and 18 bases lay in between. CDR3 length equals 18 residues. CDR1 and CDR2 from the germline V gene are MDHEN and SYDVKM. CDR3: CASSFHFLDASSGNTIYF. CDR3 DNA sequence: TGTGCCAGCAGTTTCCATTTTCTAGACGCGAGCTCTGGAAACACCATATATTTT. The variable domain in full, with the rest retrieved from reference TRBV28 and TRBJ1-3, is DVKVTQSSRYLVKRTGEKVFLECVQDMDHENMFWYRQDPGLGLRLIYFSYDVKMKEKGDIPEGYSVSREKKERFSLILESASTNQTSMYLCASSFHFLDASSGNTIYFGEGSWLTVV.

The chain is built from TRBV5-1 and TRBJ1-1; D is possibly TRBD1 (5 bases). CDR3 length equals 18 residues. With 1 base removed from V and 2 bases from J, the gap between germline ends came to 21 bases. Germline V gene sequence: CDR1 SGHRS, CDR2 YFSETQ. The CDR3 DNA is TGCGCCAGCAGCTTGCAAGGGGAATGGGCTGGTGTAAACACTGAAGCTTTCTTT. It translates to CASSLQGEWAGVNTEAFF.

The rearrangement joins TRBV13 to TRBJ2-5, with TRBD2 matching over 14 bases. Trimming cost V 2 bases and J 3 bases; bases outside gene matches: 8. CDR3 length equals 18 residues. Looked up from germline, CDR1 is PRHDT and CDR2 is FYEKMQ (reference sequence). The DNA of the CDR3 is TGTGCCAGCAGCTTAAGGGGACTAGCGGGAGATAGGAAAGAGACCCAGTACTTC. Its translation: CASSLRGLAGDRKETQYF.

The chain employs TRBV27 and TRBJ2-2, with D possibly called TRBD1 or TRBD2 (5 bases each). Germline assignment: CDR1 MNHEY and CDR2 SMNVEV (reference sequence). V was pared by 3 bases and J by 2 bases, with 13 bases between. The CDR3 loop spans 16 amino acids. Here the CDR3 DNA reads TGTGCCAGCAGTTTTCTGGGGACGGGAAACACCGGGGAGCTGTTTTTT. It is translated as CASSFLGTGNTGELFF.

About this clone: One end of the junction does not line up with germline, which may come from a read error. V and J are TRBV15 and TRBJ1-1; perhaps TRBD1 as D (5 bases). This CDR3 has 13 residues. From germline, CDR1 is LNHNV and CDR2 YYDKDF (reference sequence). CDR3 DNA: TGTGCCACCAGCAATCCTGGGTGGGGCTTTCCCAGATTT. The encoded protein is CATSNPGWGFPRF.

This clone turned up a few times. The genes are TRBV5-1 and TRBJ2-2; 7 bases map to TRBD2. This CDR3 has 15 residues. The ends lost 4 bases at V and 7 bases at J; junction bases unmatched: 10. From germline, CDR1 is SGHRS and CDR2 YFSETQ. The CDR3 sequence is CASSPRGREDGELFF. The DNA of the CDR3 is TGCGCCAGCAGCCCCCGTGGGAGGGAGGACGGGGAGCTGTTTTTT.

The genes are TRBV28 and TRBJ1-2; D call uncertain. In germline, CDR1 is MDHEN, CDR2 SYDVKM. The CDR3 is 12 amino acids. Trimming left V 3 bases short and J 14 bases short, with 16 bases between. CDR3 bases: TGTGCCAGCAGTTTGATGGGGTCGGCTTCTACCTTC. It translates to CASSLMGSASTF.

The rearrangement links TRBV27 to TRBJ2-1; 9 bases are shared with TRBD1. CDR1 MNHEY and CDR2 SMNVEV come from the germline V gene (reference sequence). Trimming took 2 bases from V and 10 from J; bases not matched to a gene: 0. The CDR3 has 12 amino acids. CDR3 region: CASSLGTGEQFF. For the CDR3, the DNA is TGTGCCAGCAGTTTAGGGACAGGGGAGCAGTTCTTC.

V and J are TRBV6-2 or TRBV6-3 and TRBJ1-1; maybe TRBD1 (6 bases). In germline, CDR1 is MNHEY, CDR2 SVGEGT. The CDR3 length is 12 residues. Trimming removed 4 bases from V and 4 bases from J, with 7 bases in between. The CDR3 loop is CASSSTGTEAFF. CDR3 nucleotides: TGTGCCAGCAGTTCGACAGGCACTGAAGCTTTCTTT.

V is TRBV11-2 and J is TRBJ1-2; the D is unclear. V lost 2 bases and J lost 0, with 10 bases in between. CDR3 size: 15 residues. In germline, CDR1 is SGHAT, CDR2 FQNNGV. The CDR3 DNA reads as TGTGCCAGCAGCTTAACCGCCGAGACTAACTATGGCTACACCTTC. Amino acid sequence: CASSLTAETNYGYTF.

The chain links TRBV2 to TRBJ1-4; unclear D gene. Germline V CDR1 and CDR2: SNHLY, FYNNEI. The CDR3 covers 14 residues. V was clipped by 8 bases and J by 0 bases, with 10 bases between them. CDR3 in DNA: TGTGCCAGCCGAACTGGGGCAACTAATGAAAAACTGTTTTTT. Residues: CASRTGATNEKLFF.

This rearrangement joins TRBV7-8 to TRBJ1-6; 9 bases line up with TRBD1. The junction had 5 bases not matched to a gene; V was cut back by 5 bases and J by 0 bases. Germline assignment: CDR1 SGHVS and CDR2 FQNEAQ. This CDR3 is built from 17 residues. CDR3 region: CASSIPQGASYNSPLHF. CDR3 coding DNA: TGTGCCAGCAGCATCCCACAGGGGGCCTCCTATAATTCACCCCTCCACTTT.

V is TRBV7-3 and J is TRBJ1-1, with no clear D. The V gene's germline CDR1 is SGHTA and CDR2 FQGTGA. The CDR3 has 13 amino acids. The V and J ends lost 4 bases and 4 bases respectively, with 10 bases between them. The CDR3 reads CASSWQTTTEAFF. The CDR3 DNA reads TGTGCCAGCAGCTGGCAAACGACCACTGAAGCTTTCTTT.

The V call is TRBV23-1, the J call TRBJ2-7, with a possible D match to TRBD1 (6 bases). TRBV23-1 is filed as an ORF, its function uncertain. The CDR3 has 14 amino acids. Trimming left V 6 bases short and J 1 base short, with 13 bases between. The CDR3 loop is CASSPADSSYEQYF. CDR3 nucleotide sequence: TGCGCCAGCAGCCCCGCGGACAGTTCCTACGAGCAGTACTTC.

The chain carries TRBV30 and TRBJ1-1; possible D gene TRBD1, 5 bases. Germline CDR1 and CDR2: GTSNPN and SVGIG (reference sequence). The CDR3 has 10 residues. V lost 5 bases, J lost 7 bases, and 8 bases lay in between. The CDR3: CAWGTFEAFF. In DNA, the CDR3 is TGTGCCTGGGGGACTTTTGAAGCTTTCTTT.

The V call is TRBV13, the J call TRBJ2-6, with 9 nucleotides matching TRBD1. V was pared by 1 base and J by 4 bases, with 5 bases of the junction left unmatched. CDR3 length: 17 amino acids. Per germline, CDR1 PRHDT and CDR2 FYEKMQ (reference sequence). The CDR3 reads CASSLEPGQGGANVLTF. CDR3 DNA: TGTGCCAGCAGCTTAGAACCGGGACAGGGAGGGGCCAACGTCCTGACTTTC. Together with reference TRBV13 and TRBJ2-6, the CDR3 gives the full variable domain: AAGVIQSPRHLIKEKRETATLKCYPIPRHDTVYWYQQGPGQDPQFLISFYEKMQSDKGSIPDRFSAQQFSDYHSELNMSSLELGDSALYFCASSLEPGQGGANVLTFGAGSRLTVL.

The J gene is TRBJ1-2, the V gene TRBV12-3 or TRBV12-4; D is possibly TRBD1 (5 bases). V was cut by 5 bases and J by 2 bases, with 9 bases left in between. The CDR3 length is 13 residues. CDR3 in amino acids: CASSPQENYGYTF. For the CDR3, the DNA is TGTGCCAGCAGTCCACAGGAGAACTATGGCTACACCTTC.

The chain combines TRBV7-2 with TRBJ1-1; 7 positions match TRBD1. The CDR3 runs 16 residues. The germline V gene has CDR1 SGHTA and CDR2 FQGNSA. The trim removed 6 bases at V and 5 bases at J, leaving 15 bases unmatched. CDR3 in amino acids: CASRPARRGRGTEAFF. As DNA, the CDR3 is TGTGCCAGCAGGCCGGCGAGGAGGGGGCGCGGGACTGAAGCTTTCTTT.

The J gene is TRBJ1-1, the V gene TRBV29-1, with D hard to call. Germline loops: CDR1 SQVTM, CDR2 ANQGSEA. Trimming took off 7 bases at V and 1 base at J, with 10 bases between the two ends. The CDR3 sequence is 12 residues long. Here the CDR3 reads CSALDSNTEAFF. Here the CDR3 DNA reads TGCAGCGCCTTAGACTCGAACACTGAAGCTTTCTTT. Filled out from reference TRBV29-1 and TRBJ1-1, the complete variable domain reads SAVISQKPSRDICQRGTSLTIQCQVDSQVTMMFWYRQQPGQSLTLIATANQGSEATYESGFVIDKFPISRPNLTFSTLTVSNMSPEDSSIYLCSALDSNTEAFFGQGTRLTVV.

V usage is TRBV9 and J usage is TRBJ1-1, with D perhaps TRBD1 (5 bases). Germline lookup yields CDR1 SGDLS and CDR2 YYNGEE. V lost 5 bases to trimming and J lost 7 bases, with 15 bases between them. CDR3 length equals 13 residues. CDR3 sequence reads: CASSPAQVGEAFF. The CDR3 nucleotides read TGTGCCAGCAGTCCCGCACAGGTCGGTGAAGCTTTCTTT.

This clone was observed once. The genes are TRBV2 and TRBJ2-7; 9 positions agree with TRBD2. CDR1 SNHLY and CDR2 FYNNEI come from the germline V gene. Trimming cost V 7 bases and J 6 bases; bases outside gene matches: 7. There are 13 residues in the CDR3. The CDR3 DNA sequence: TGTGCCAGCACCCTACGGACTAGCGCCGAGCAGTACTTC. Its protein is CASTLRTSAEQYF.

The J gene is TRBJ2-1, the V gene TRBV6-2 or TRBV6-3; no firm D call. Germline CDR1 MNHEY, CDR2 SVGEGT. The CDR3 consists of 13 residues. The V gene lost 5 bases and the J gene lost 7 bases, with 12 bases spanning the gap. The CDR3: CASSHRPENEQFF. For the CDR3, the DNA is TGTGCCAGCAGTCATCGTCCCGAGAATGAGCAGTTCTTC.